The text below deals with one T cell receptor (beta chain). CDR1 is SGHKS, CDR2 YYEKEE, per germline (reference sequence). With 4 bases clipped from V and 2 bases from J, the junction kept 6 bases outside the gene matches. The CDR3 runs to 15 residues. TCRdb's table, derived via immunoSEQ multiplex PCR, lists solely in-frame clones and lacks some. In the table there are 60,000 to 95,000 clones, 74% of which are singletons. This sample was included in a study of blood T cell repertoires in COVID-19. The sample consisted of peripheral blood. This receptor was taken from a human donor with acute or convalescent COVID-19. The donor label of this sample is uncertain. The chain combines TRBV5-5 with TRBJ2-1; 7 bases line up with TRBD2. CDR3 sequence reads: CASSPRDYTYNEQFF. The CDR3 region has the DNA TGTGCCAGCAGCCCCCGGGACTACACCTACAATGAGCAGTTCTTC.